One T cell receptor (beta chain) is described in this entry. No antigen is known for it. The data are from a study of STAT5B mutations in CD4+ large granular lymphocyte leukemia. The assay was run at survey level. Original processing notes: The detection floor for productive clonotype frequency was 2.59 x 10-5. Profiled with immunoSEQ multiplex PCR; TCRdb holds only in-frame clones, not every one. For V, J and clone size, that table is used; D and trimming come from the DNA. The table shows some 30,000 clones, with approximately 72% occurring only once. Whole-study results and caveats: CD4-sorted patient repertoires seemed more clonal than healthy CD4+ repertoires. Roughly 27% of private leukemic clonotypes occurred rarely in other patients' non-leukemic repertoires.

V lost 0 bases, J lost 4 bases, and 14 bases lay in between. Germline values: CDR1 SGHNT, CDR2 YYREEE (reference sequence). The CDR3 extends over 16 amino acids. The chain is built from TRBV5-4 and TRBJ2-1; D is tentatively TRBD1 or TRBD2 (7 bases each). The TCR sequence derives from a human donor in good health. Sequenced: CD4+ T cells from blood buffy coats. In DNA, the CDR3 is TGTGCCAGCAGCTTGGCCGCAGGGGGGGTTTACAATGAGCAGTTCTTC. This codes for CASSLAAGGVYNEQFF.